This TCR beta chain was sequenced for a study of blood T cell repertoires in COVID-19. Study context: Acute and convalescent COVID-19 samples came from the United States, Italy and Spain. From T cells, B-cell-depleted T cells, or PBMCs came the material, which was cDNA or gDNA.

V shed 3 bases, J shed 0 bases, and the junction held 6 bases outside the gene matches. Germline V gene lookup returns CDR1 LGHDT and CDR2 YNNKEL (reference sequence). The CDR3 spans 17 residues. Per the original methods: Amplifying reference gene primers gave estimates of nucleated cell counts. The table came from immunoSEQ multiplex PCR; TCRdb's copy has only in-frame clones and leaves some out. V and J calls and clone size are copied from that table; D and trimming were computed from the DNA. The sample holds 130,000 to 150,000 clones, 80% to 85% seen once. This sequence was found in a human donor in a cohort sampled during active COVID-19. J is TRBJ2-7 and V is TRBV3-1 (or the pseudogene TRBV3-2); 12 bases fit TRBD2. The specimen was peripheral blood. The CDR3, as DNA: TGTGCCAGCAGCCAGACTAGCGGGGGACTAAGCTCCTACGAGCAGTACTTC. Translating gives CASSQTSGGLSSYEQYF.